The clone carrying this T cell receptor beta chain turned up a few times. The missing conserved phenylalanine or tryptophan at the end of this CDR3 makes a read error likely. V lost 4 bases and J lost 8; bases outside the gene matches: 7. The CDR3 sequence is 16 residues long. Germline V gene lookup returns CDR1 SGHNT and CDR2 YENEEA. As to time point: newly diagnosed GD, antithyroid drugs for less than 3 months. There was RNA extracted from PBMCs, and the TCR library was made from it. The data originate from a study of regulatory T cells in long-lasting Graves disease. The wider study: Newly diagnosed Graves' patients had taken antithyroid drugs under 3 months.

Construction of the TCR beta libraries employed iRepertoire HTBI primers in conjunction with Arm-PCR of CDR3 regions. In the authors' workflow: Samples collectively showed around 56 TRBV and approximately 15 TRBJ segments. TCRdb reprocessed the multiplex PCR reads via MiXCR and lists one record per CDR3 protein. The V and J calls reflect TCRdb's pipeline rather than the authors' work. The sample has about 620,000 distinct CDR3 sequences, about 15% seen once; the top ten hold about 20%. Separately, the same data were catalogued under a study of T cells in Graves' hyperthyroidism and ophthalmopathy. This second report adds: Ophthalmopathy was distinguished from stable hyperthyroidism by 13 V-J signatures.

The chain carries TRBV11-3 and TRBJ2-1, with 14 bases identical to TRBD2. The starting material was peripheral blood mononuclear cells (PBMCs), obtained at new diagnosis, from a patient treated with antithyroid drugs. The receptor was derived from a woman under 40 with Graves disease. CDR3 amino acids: CASSSTSGRVGDEQFL. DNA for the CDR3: TGTGCCAGCAGCTCGACTAGCGGGAGGGTCGGAGATGAGCAGTTCCTC.